This is a list of T cell receptor beta chains from one sample in a study of glioma-infiltrating T cells. TCRdb passed the multiplex PCR reads through MiXCR, listing each CDR3 protein once. The sample carries around 190,000 distinct CDR3 sequences, 25% to 35% recorded once. The specimen sequenced was glioma tissue, nonneoplastic brain tissue, or PBMCs (not recorded which). These receptors all come from a human donor with low-grade glioma or glioblastoma, undergoing nonglioma brain surgery, or in good health (not recorded which). The CDR3 runs from the conserved cysteine through the conserved F or W. The D gene is left open where the match is weak. Size tells how often a clone was seen (once, few, many) or the class of an expanded clone, and some rows leave it out.

D: -; V: TRBV19; size: many; J: TRBJ2-5; CDR3: CASSYSPLGEETQYF; DNA: TGTGCCAGTAGCTATTCCCCCTTAGGGGAAGAGACCCAGTACTTC
D: TRBD1; V: TRBV6-1; size: many; J: TRBJ2-4; CDR3: CASRRWMVGQAVNIQYF; DNA: TGTGCCAGCAGAAGGTGGATGGTCGGACAGGCTGTGAACATTCAGTACTTC
D: TRBD2; V: TRBV19; size: -; J: TRBJ2-7; CDR3: CASSRAGAILSYEQYF; DNA: TGTGCCAGTAGTCGAGCGGGAGCCATCCTCTCCTACGAGCAGTACTTC
D: TRBD1; V: TRBV7-2; size: many; J: TRBJ2-7; CDR3: CASTYQGQGSYEQYF; DNA: TGTGCCAGCACCTACCAGGGACAGGGGTCCTACGAGCAGTACTTC
D: -; V: TRBV18; size: many; J: TRBJ2-7; CDR3: CASSRPDSSPYEQYF; DNA: TGTGCCAGCTCAAGACCGGACAGTTCACCTTACGAGCAGTACTTC
D: -; V: TRBV7-8; size: -; J: TRBJ2-5; CDR3: CASSLSGVSYQETQYF; DNA: TGTGCCAGCAGCTTATCAGGGGTCAGCTACCAAGAGACCCAGTACTTC
D: -; V: TRBV12-3/TRBV12-4; size: -; J: TRBJ1-2; CDR3: CASSPQPWGGEGYTF; DNA: TGTGCCAGCAGCCCACAACCATGGGGCGGGGAGGGCTACACCTTC
D: TRBD1; V: TRBV6-2/TRBV6-3; size: -; J: TRBJ2-7; CDR3: CASSGTGGKYEQYF; DNA: TGTGCCAGCAGTGGGACAGGGGGGAAATACGAGCAGTACTTC
D: -; V: TRBV30; size: -; J: TRBJ1-5; CDR3: CAWSRQGNQPQHF; DNA: TGTGCCTGGAGCAGGCAGGGCAATCAGCCCCAGCATTTT
D: -; V: TRBV29-1; size: -; J: TRBJ2-7; CDR3: CSVEAEADYEQYF; DNA: TGCAGCGTCGAAGCCGAGGCCGACTACGAGCAGTACTTC
D: -; V: TRBV16; size: many; J: TRBJ2-7; CDR3: CASSPQVALDEQYF; DNA: TGTGCCAGCAGCCCACAGGTGGCTTTGGACGAGCAGTACTTC
D: -; V: TRBV25-1; size: -; J: TRBJ2-2; CDR3: CASSLLSTGEPSF; DNA: TGTGCCAGCAGTTTACTAAGCACCGGGGAGCCGTCTTTT
D: -; V: TRBV19; size: many; J: TRBJ2-1; CDR3: CASSIIANEQFF; DNA: TGTGCCAGTAGTATTATCGCCAATGAGCAGTTCTTC
D: -; V: TRBV4-1; size: -; J: TRBJ1-6; CDR3: CASSQGFTANSPLFF; DNA: TGCGCCAGCAGCCAAGGATTTACAGCAAATTCACCCCTCTTCTTT
D: -; V: TRBV6-2/TRBV6-3; size: many; J: TRBJ2-1; CDR3: CASTPGDWNNEQFF; DNA: TGTGCCAGTACTCCGGGGGATTGGAACAATGAGCAGTTCTTC
D: TRBD1; V: TRBV28; size: -; J: TRBJ2-1; CDR3: CASSPTGTGIPYEQFF; DNA: TGTGCTAGCAGCCCTACCGGGACAGGGATTCCCTATGAGCAGTTCTTC
D: TRBD1; V: TRBV6-1; size: many; J: TRBJ2-7; CDR3: CASSTSGTGGFYEQYF; DNA: TGTGCCAGCAGTACCTCCGGGACAGGGGGCTTCTACGAGCAGTACTTC
D: -; V: TRBV28; size: once; J: TRBJ2-7; CDR3: CASGSNYEQYF; DNA: TGTGCCAGCGGTTCAAACTACGAGCAGTACTTC
D: -; V: TRBV19; size: -; J: TRBJ2-2; CDR3: CASSINMAGELFF; DNA: TGTGCCAGTAGTATTAATATGGCCGGGGAGCTGTTTTTT
D: -; V: TRBV24-1; size: many; J: TRBJ2-5; CDR3: CATDYGETQYF; DNA: TGTGCCACCGACTACGGAGAGACCCAGTACTTC
D: -; V: TRBV7-2; size: many; J: TRBJ1-1; CDR3: CASSLVTGGLNTEAFF; DNA: TGTGCCAGCAGCTTAGTTACCGGGGGATTGAACACTGAAGCTTTCTTT
D: TRBD2; V: TRBV6-1; size: many; J: TRBJ2-1; CDR3: CASSPLGTSGAGFYNEQFF; DNA: TGTGCCAGCAGCCCCCTCGGGACTAGCGGTGCCGGATTTTACAATGAGCAGTTCTTC
D: -; V: TRBV30; size: -; J: TRBJ2-7; CDR3: CAWSVVNEQYF; DNA: TGTGCCTGGAGTGTAGTAAACGAGCAGTACTTC
D: -; V: TRBV30; size: once; J: TRBJ1-6; CDR3: CAWSRSNSPLNF; DNA: TGTGCCTGGAGTCGCAGTAATTCACCCCTCAACTTT
D: TRBD1; V: TRBV3-1; size: many; J: TRBJ2-5; CDR3: CASSQDPGTGETQYF; DNA: TGTGCCAGCAGCCAAGATCCCGGGACAGGGGAAACCCAGTACTTC
D: -; V: TRBV4-1; size: many; J: TRBJ2-3; CDR3: CASSSRDWSTDTQYF; DNA: TGCGCCAGCAGTTCCAGGGACTGGAGCACAGATACGCAGTATTTT